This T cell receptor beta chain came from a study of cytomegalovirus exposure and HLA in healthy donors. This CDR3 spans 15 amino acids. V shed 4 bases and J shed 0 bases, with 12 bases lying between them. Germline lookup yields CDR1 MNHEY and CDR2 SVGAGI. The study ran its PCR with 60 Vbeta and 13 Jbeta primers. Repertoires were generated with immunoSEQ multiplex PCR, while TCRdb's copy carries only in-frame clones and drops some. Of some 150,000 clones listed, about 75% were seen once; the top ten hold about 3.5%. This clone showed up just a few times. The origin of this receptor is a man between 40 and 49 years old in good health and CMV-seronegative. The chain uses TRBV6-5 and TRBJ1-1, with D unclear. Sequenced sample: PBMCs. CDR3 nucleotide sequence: TGTGCCAGCAGTTCCCCGGGAGGCATGAACACTGAAGCTTTCTTT. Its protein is CASSSPGGMNTEAFF.